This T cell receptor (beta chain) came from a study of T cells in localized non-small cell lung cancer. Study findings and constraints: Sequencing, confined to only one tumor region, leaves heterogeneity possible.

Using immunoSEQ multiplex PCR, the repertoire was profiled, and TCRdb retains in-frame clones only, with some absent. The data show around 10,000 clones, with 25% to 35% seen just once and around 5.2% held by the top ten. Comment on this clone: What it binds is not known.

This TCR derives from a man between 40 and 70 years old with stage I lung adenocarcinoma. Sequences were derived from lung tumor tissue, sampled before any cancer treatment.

CDR3 protein: CASTANRGRPVIGELFF. DNA for the CDR3: TGTGCCAGTACCGCTAACAGGGGGCGGCCTGTAATTGGGGAGCTGTTTTTT. The chain carries TRBV19 and TRBJ2-2, with 9 bases aligning to TRBD1. The germline V gene has CDR1 LNHDA and CDR2 SQIVND (reference sequence). The junction had 17 bases not matched to a gene; V was cut back by 7 bases and J by 8 bases. This CDR3 has 17 residues.